A single sample is the source of the 26 T cell receptor beta chains below, sequenced in a study of T cell responses to AZD1222 COVID-19 vaccine. The protocol was immunoSEQ multiplex PCR, while the TCRdb copy is restricted to in-frame clones and leaves out a portion. Of 75,000 to 90,000 clones in the sample, under 95% are singletons; the top ten hold around 30%. The sequenced sample was peripheral blood, obtained 28 days after the second AZD1222 dose. The receptors derive from an adult who received the AZD1222 COVID-19 vaccine.

The chain has TRBV7-2 and TRBJ2-1; the match to TRBD1 covers 12 bases. Germline lookup yields CDR1 SGHTA and CDR2 FQGNSA. V was pared by 0 bases and J by 6 bases, with 3 bases of the junction left unmatched. The CDR3 contains 16 residues. The CDR3 loop reads CASSLARDRGLNEQFF. The CDR3 nucleotides read TGTGCCAGCAGCTTAGCGCGGGACAGGGGGCTCAATGAGCAGTTCTTC.

V gene TRBV11-2 combines with J gene TRBJ2-4; no firm D call. The germline gives CDR1 SGHAT, CDR2 FQNNGV. V was clipped by 0 bases and J by 0 bases, with 15 bases between them. The CDR3 runs to 18 residues. The CDR3 loop reads CASSLDQRKDVAKNIQYF. The CDR3 bases are TGTGCCAGCAGCTTAGATCAAAGAAAGGACGTAGCCAAAAACATTCAGTACTTC.

The rearrangement uses TRBV5-1 and TRBJ1-4; D uncertain. Germline loops: CDR1 SGHRS, CDR2 YFSETQ. V was pared by 5 bases and J by 4 bases, with 12 bases between. This CDR3 has 14 amino acids. The chain's CDR3 is CASRFGGFNEKLFF. The DNA for the CDR3 is TGCGCCAGCAGGTTCGGTGGGTTTAATGAAAAACTGTTTTTT.

Comment on this clone: The junction does not match germline at one end; this may be a read error. This chain joins TRBV5-1 and TRBJ2-3; the match to TRBD2 covers 7 bases. The germline gives CDR1 SGHRS, CDR2 YFSETQ. This CDR3 is 15 amino acids long. CDR3: CASRLGGTSTDTQYF. In DNA, the CDR3 is TGCGCCAGCAGGTTGGGGGGGACTAGCACAGATACGCAGTATTTT.

The chain has TRBV2 and TRBJ2-7; 7 bases are shared with TRBD1. The CDR3 sequence is 14 residues long. CDR1 and CDR2 from the germline V gene are SNHLY and FYNNEI. Germline trimming cut 4 bases from V and 1 base from J; bases unmatched to any gene: 4. CDR3 DNA: TGTGCCAGCAGTGTAACGGGACAGTCCTACGAGCAGTACTTC. Translated, it gives CASSVTGQSYEQYF.

V usage is TRBV4-1 and J usage is TRBJ2-1; TRBD2 matches 7 bases. The ends lost 1 base at V and 4 bases at J; junction bases unmatched: 4. CDR1 is MGHRA and CDR2 is YSYEKL in the germline V gene. The CDR3 loop spans 15 amino acids. In DNA, the CDR3 is TGCGCCAGCAGCCAAGGGCGGGGGAAATACAATGAGCAGTTCTTC. Its protein is CASSQGRGKYNEQFF.

V and J are TRBV5-4 and TRBJ1-1; D is unresolved. CDR3 length: 14 amino acids. Germline CDR1 is SGHNT and CDR2 is YYREEE (reference sequence). Trimming took off 0 bases at V and 1 base at J, with 7 bases between the two ends. This CDR3 is CASSLGTANTEAFF. CDR3 nucleotide sequence: TGTGCCAGCAGCTTGGGGACGGCGAACACTGAAGCTTTCTTT. The full variable domain, its missing parts supplied by reference TRBV5-4 and TRBJ1-1, is ETGVTQSPTHLIKTRGQQVTLRCSSQSGHNTVSWYQQALGQGPQFIFQYYREEENGRGNFPPRFSGLQFPNYSSELNVNALELDDSALYLCASSLGTANTEAFFGQGTRLTVV.

The chain employs TRBV6-5 and TRBJ2-3; 8 bases match TRBD2. J gave up 3 bases and V 4 bases, and 6 bases lay outside the gene matches. The CDR3 is 15 amino acids. The germline V gene has CDR1 MNHEY and CDR2 SVGAGI. CDR3 in amino acids: CASSSPREGTDTQYF. In DNA form, the CDR3 reads TGTGCCAGCAGTTCACCACGGGAGGGGACAGATACGCAGTATTTT.

This clone was found once. The rearrangement joins TRBV7-9 to TRBJ2-7; perhaps TRBD1 as D (6 bases). The V and J ends lost 8 bases and 6 bases respectively, with 11 bases between them. The germline V gene encodes CDR1 SEHNR and CDR2 FQNEAQ (reference sequence). CDR3 size: 11 residues. The CDR3 loop reads CASRTGIEQYF. The CDR3 DNA reads TGTGCCAGCCGCACAGGGATCGAGCAGTACTTC.

The rearrangement links TRBV18 to TRBJ1-5; unclear D gene. V was cut by 3 bases and J by 0 bases, with 9 bases left in between. This CDR3 has 15 amino acids. Germline assignment: CDR1 KGHSH and CDR2 LQKENI. CDR3 bases: TGTGCCAGCTCACCGAACGGATATAGCAATCAGCCCCAGCATTTT. Its translation: CASSPNGYSNQPQHF.

This clone was counted a single time. The chain employs TRBV6-1 and TRBJ2-2; 9 positions agree with TRBD2. Trimming at V came to 10 bases and at J to 4 bases, leaving 7 bases not matched to a gene. This CDR3 comprises 14 residues. CDR1 MNHNS and CDR2 SASEGT come from the germline V gene. In nucleotides, the CDR3 is TGTGCCACCTCTAGCGGGATAAGCACCGGGGAGCTGTTTTTT. It encodes CATSSGISTGELFF.

The chain combines TRBV29-1 with TRBJ2-3, with 12 bases lining up with TRBD2. Germline values: CDR1 SQVTM, CDR2 ANQGSEA. The length of the CDR3 is 14 residues. The ends lost 6 bases at V and 6 bases at J; junction bases unmatched: 7. CDR3 DNA sequence: TGCAGCGTGACCCTAGCGGGAGGGAGGGATACGCAGTATTTT. Translated, it gives CSVTLAGGRDTQYF.

The CDR3 region is CASSGQSGANVLTF. CDR3 nucleotide sequence: TGTGCCAGCAGCGGGCAGTCTGGGGCCAACGTCCTGACTTTC. The chain couples TRBV5-6 to TRBJ2-6, with no clear D. The CDR3 length is 14 residues. Between the trimmed V and J ends, which lost 4 bases and 1 base, there was a span of 6 bases. The germline V gene has CDR1 SGHDT and CDR2 YYEEEE.

This chain joins TRBV7-9 and TRBJ2-7; 9 positions agree with TRBD2. The V gene end was trimmed by 4 bases and the J gene end by 2 bases; junction bases not matched to a gene: 9. The CDR3 length is 16 residues. CDR1 is SEHNR and CDR2 is FQNEAQ in the germline V gene (reference sequence). CDR3: CASSSRLAEAPYEQYF. The CDR3 region has the DNA TGTGCCAGCAGCTCAAGACTAGCGGAGGCTCCCTACGAGCAGTACTTC.

The chain has TRBV19 and TRBJ2-7; 8 bases are a match to TRBD1. CDR1 and CDR2 from the germline V gene are LNHDA and SQIVND (reference sequence). The CDR3 extends over 14 amino acids. Losses at the gene ends were 6 bases for V and 0 bases for J; bases not matched to a gene: 4. As DNA, the CDR3 is TGTGCCAGTAGCAGACAGGGGCTCTCCTACGAGCAGTACTTC. As protein: CASSRQGLSYEQYF.

The rearrangement uses TRBV6-1 and TRBJ2-2; no firm D call. V was trimmed by 1 base and J by 1 base, leaving 7 bases between them. The CDR3 spans 15 residues. The germline CDR1 and CDR2 sequences are MNHNS and SASEGT. The CDR3 nucleotides read TGTGCCAGCAGTGAAGTTGTTAGGAACACCGGGGAGCTGTTTTTT. Protein product: CASSEVVRNTGELFF.

The gene calls are TRBV11-2 and TRBJ2-1, with TRBD2 identical over 9 bases. Germline trimming cut 3 bases from V and 8 bases from J; bases unmatched to any gene: 11. This CDR3 has 16 residues. CDR1 and CDR2 from the germline V gene are SGHAT and FQNNGV. This CDR3 is CASSFRDLAGVDEQFF. CDR3 bases: TGTGCCAGCAGCTTTAGGGACTTAGCGGGAGTTGATGAGCAGTTCTTC.

The CDR3, as DNA: TGTGCCAGCAGCCGGACTAGCGGGAGGGCCTGGGACGAGCAGTACTTC. Protein: CASSRTSGRAWDEQYF. The gene calls are TRBV9 and TRBJ2-7; 15 nucleotides line up with TRBD2. CDR1 and CDR2 (germline): SGDLS, YYNGEE. V trimming: 4 bases; J trimming: 5 bases; junction bases outside the gene matches: 7. The CDR3 sequence is 16 residues long.

V and J are TRBV7-2 and TRBJ2-2; 11 bases agree with TRBD2. The CDR3 sequence is 15 residues long. The V gene end was trimmed by 3 bases and the J gene end by 7 bases; junction bases not matched to a gene: 4. CDR1 and CDR2 from the germline V gene are SGHTA and FQGNSA. The CDR3 sequence is CASSFTSGSYGELFF. CDR3 DNA sequence: TGTGCCAGCAGCTTTACTAGCGGGAGTTACGGGGAGCTGTTTTTT.

The J gene is TRBJ2-4, the V gene TRBV5-1; the D call may be TRBD1 or TRBD2 (5 bases each). This CDR3 has 14 amino acids. The V and J ends lost 2 bases and 4 bases respectively, with 10 bases between them. Germline V gene sequence: CDR1 SGHRS, CDR2 YFSETQ. The CDR3 loop is CASSLGERKNIQYF. The CDR3, as DNA: TGCGCCAGCAGCTTAGGGGAGAGGAAAAACATTCAGTACTTC.

The chain uses TRBV9 and TRBJ2-3; 14 nucleotides align to TRBD2. With 4 bases clipped from V and 6 bases from J, the junction kept 4 bases outside the gene matches. The CDR3 covers 15 residues. The germline V gene has CDR1 SGDLS and CDR2 YYNGEE. CDR3 in DNA: TGTGCCAGCAGCCCTCGACTAGCGGGGGGGGATACGCAGTATTTT. This translates into CASSPRLAGGDTQYF.

This clone was seen only once. This chain links TRBV30 with TRBJ1-1, with 7 bases matching TRBD1. The CDR3 spans 13 residues. The ends lost 7 bases at V and 5 bases at J; junction bases unmatched: 10. The germline gives CDR1 GTSNPN, CDR2 SVGIG (reference sequence). The CDR3, as DNA: TGTGCCTCAAACACAGGGGTTCATACTGAAGCTTTCTTT. Translation: CASNTGVHTEAFF.

The V and J genes are TRBV11-2 and TRBJ1-2; 8 bases match TRBD1. The CDR3 has 15 amino acids. Germline CDR1 reads SGHAT; CDR2 reads FQNNGV. V trimming: 2 bases; J trimming: 4 bases; junction bases outside the gene matches: 6. DNA for the CDR3: TGTGCCAGCAGCTTAAGCGGACAGGGCTTCTATGGCTACACCTTC. It encodes CASSLSGQGFYGYTF.

J is TRBJ1-4 and V is TRBV9; D is undetermined. From germline, CDR1 is SGDLS and CDR2 YYNGEE. This CDR3 comprises 14 residues. V lost 4 bases and J 10 bases, leaving 17 bases between the germline ends. CDR3 sequence (DNA): TGTGCCAGCAGCTTAACCGGAGGTGAGGGAAAACTGTTTTTT. This codes for CASSLTGGEGKLFF.

The chain recombines TRBV5-1 with TRBJ1-1; no firm D call. The V gene lost 0 bases and the J gene lost 4 bases, with 7 bases spanning the gap. The CDR3 contains 13 residues. Germline CDR1 reads SGHRS; CDR2 reads YFSETQ. This CDR3 reads CASSLESATEAFF. CDR3 nucleotide sequence: TGCGCCAGCAGCTTGGAGTCAGCCACTGAAGCTTTCTTT.

V gene TRBV27 combines with J gene TRBJ2-1, with no clear D. In germline, CDR1 is MNHEY, CDR2 SMNVEV (reference sequence). This CDR3 is 10 amino acids long. The V and J ends lost 5 bases and 10 bases respectively, with 6 bases between them. The DNA for the CDR3 is TGTGCCAGCAGTACGCGGGAGCAGTTCTTC. It yields the protein CASSTREQFF.